The clone carrying this TCR beta chain has just a few counts. The sample is drawn from a study of spatial heterogeneity in lung cancer. Study-wide background: The cohort: over 70 early-stage, untreated non-small cell lung cancer patients. Available follow-up PBMC samples, collected a median of roughly two years post-resection, were sequenced. Beta-chain sequences were consistently detected more often than alpha-chain sequences. Raw reads contained each unique TCR and UMI combination more than ten times on average.

Time point noted: blood at routine non-recurrence follow-up after resection. TCRs were sequenced from unsorted whole RNA of tumor, nontumor lung or PBMC. The CDR3 is made up of 14 amino acids. Germline V gives CDR1 SGHRS, CDR2 YFSETQ. Deletions cut 0 bases from V and 4 bases from J, with 9 bases between. TCRdb used MiXCR to reprocess the 5' RACE reads, holding one entry per CDR3 protein. The sample includes around 27,000 distinct CDR3 sequences, 6% of them seen just once. This TCR was sampled from a male donor with early-stage non-small cell lung cancer. This chain links TRBV5-1 with TRBJ2-3; D is uncertain. The starting material was PBMCs, obtained at follow-up. The CDR3 sequence is CASSLAKVADTQYF. CDR3 sequence (DNA): TGCGCCAGCAGCTTGGCCAAAGTTGCAGATACGCAGTATTTT.